This T cell receptor (beta chain) was documented in a study of cytomegalovirus exposure and HLA in healthy donors (dated by TCRdb to about 2017). With respect to the entire study: An earlier analysis of 587 of the donors reported about 260 Gb of sequence data and around 120 million unique TCR beta sequences obtained from around 180 million T cells. An earlier analysis of several hundred of the donors applied high-throughput TCR beta sequencing to assess whether each TCR beta V gene segment acted as functional or pseudogenic. Roughly 5 DR-DQ haplotypes were treated as single units for association and clustering because of strong linkage in the cohort. Genome-wide SNP genotypes for about 55% of the roughly 670 donors were used in a later genetic analysis, which treated that subset as a discovery cohort. HLA typing covered class I and class II loci at four-digit resolution. A later analysis re-analyzed previously published TCR beta repertoires from hundreds of donors and added high-resolution HLA genotyping to study TCR occurrence patterns. To predict cytomegalovirus infection status, the study combined high-throughput TCR immunosequencing, statistical association of individual TCRs with disease status, and machine learning. Every discovery cohort repertoire had been produced on one sequencing platform. Among the roughly 400 genotyped donors, around 81% belonged to the genetic ancestry cluster associated with self-reported Caucasian donors. Using immunosequencing, the study profiled T cell repertoires from approximately 700 subjects and related those repertoires to cytomegalovirus serostatus. Around 320 gigabases of sequencing data and tens of millions of unique TCR sequences were included in an early release covering about 600 HLA-typed donors. The study aimed to test whether cataloging public T cell receptors could reveal signatures of past pathogen exposure. Donor age, sex, ethnicity and CMV serostatus were compiled together with the repertoire data. Typing coverage differed by locus: A, B, C, DRB1 and DQB1 were typed in roughly 629-630 donors, DQA1 in about 550, DPA1 in around 610, and DPB1 in roughly 470. Among several hundred genotyped donors of the cohort, an average of approximately 220,000 unique TCR beta nucleotide sequences was sequenced per donor, of which about 18% were non-productive. Besides the first cohort of about 730 subjects, a separate validation cohort made up of 120 different subjects was used. In the later analysis, no new phenotypic data were used to find candidate immune exposures; instead, reliance was placed on TCR beta sequences and their occurrence across donors. Overall study outcomes, separate from this receptor: In an earlier analysis of approximately 600 of the donors, most TCR beta V segments were observed in productive rearrangements about 87% or about 30% of the time, broadly matching IMGT annotations. A later analysis associated some 17,000 TCR beta sequences with specific HLA alleles at a false discovery rate of 0.05. Because counts were too low, about 15 rarely observed V segments, including chromosome 9 orphons, were left out of the earlier analysis of about 620 of the donors. Three of the identified cytomegalovirus-associated TCR beta chains were confirmed in vitro to be specific for cytomegalovirus antigens. Compared with equally common non-associated chains, HLA-associated TCR beta chains in a later analysis were more clonally expanded and had lower generation probabilities. Several of the top co-occurrence clusters appeared to be linked to parvovirus B19, influenza, CMV and Epstein-Barr virus, according to a later analysis. A further reported finding was that TCR beta sequences accurately predicted the HLA-A and HLA-B alleles for most subjects in the first cohort. Because HLA typing was unavailable for some donors at each locus, only the typed subset was used in association tests. In a later genetic analysis, a missense DCLRE1C variant was associated with V-gene and J-gene trimming of TCR beta chains, and the association was replicated in an independent cohort. A total of 150 to 200 TCR beta chains were listed by the study as associated with cytomegalovirus. Linkage disequilibrium might explain the correlated functional status among segregating V segments, but an unknown experimental factor could not be excluded. This cohort had only TCR beta chains sequenced, and the lack of alpha or paired-chain data limited which features could be detected. When HLA alleles, especially DR and DQ, strongly co-occurred, TCR associations were difficult to assign to individual alleles. The authors suggested that the approach could potentially be generalized to other disease states and immunological phenotypes. The classifier was reported to diagnose cytomegalovirus status with high specificity and sensitivity in both the original and validation cohorts. According to a later analysis, most CMV-associated TCR beta chains appeared to be HLA-restricted, and the HLA associations seemed to be driven largely by CMV exposure. Roughly uniform sequencing depth across donors was assumed in presence/absence analyses, although this assumption may not hold. While some public TCRs were present in many individuals, most TCR sequences turned up only very rarely across donors. A later analysis found that TCR association rates varied across HLA loci, with DRB1 alleles showing the most associated TCRs and HLA-C alleles the fewest. Some IMGT-functional V segments, including TRBV6-2 and TRBV6-3, could not be distinguished by the 87-base-pair reads and were therefore excluded. According to a later genetic analysis, donors in an Asian-associated ancestry cluster had fewer N-insertions in productive TCRs than the roughly 660-donor mean. A cluster of highly shared sequence variants was judged likely to represent a technical artifact of the sequencing pipeline. Immune exposure information for the cohort was limited to CMV serostatus.

Trimming removed 3 bases from V and 0 bases from J; the gene matches leave 11 bases unexplained. Based on the germline V gene, the CDR1 and CDR2 sequences are SQVTM and ANQGSEA. The CDR3 measures 17 amino acids from cysteine to phenylalanine. Only the CDR3 DNA stays, 51 bases, in frame from base 1. The cohort consisted of 600 to 700 healthy bone marrow donors. At the time of sampling, all cohort members were nominally healthy, though unrecorded immune exposures were likely present. The donor was CMV seropositive and was included in the group of some 290 seropositive cohort members. A peripheral blood sample was provided by each donor, and peripheral blood mononuclear cells were used for TCR beta sequencing. Genomic DNA extraction from the blood cell samples was performed with the Qiagen DNeasy Blood Extraction Kit. This clone was recorded a few times. Its antigen remains undetermined. Per-nucleotide qualities are absent, and no much larger clonotype sits a single base away.

The library was made by the immunoSEQ multiplex PCR assay. For the multiplex PCR, a mixture combining 60 forward primers for TCR Vbeta segments and 13 reverse primers for TCR Jbeta segments was used. The CDR3 region of rearranged TCR beta genes was amplified from genomic DNA with a multiplex PCR assay. The amplified TCR beta libraries were sequenced on the Illumina HiSeq System as 87-base-pair reads. Concerning the study's data processing: In a later analysis, tens of millions of unique TCR beta chains were counted across the approximately 640 repertoires, and roughly 11 million of these chains were shared by at least two donors. A nearest-neighbor algorithm error-corrected the raw reads and collapsed the reads into unique sequences, merging closely related sequences to remove PCR and sequencing errors. Alignment of CDR3 sequences to IMGT reference sequences was used to assign V, D and J gene segments. For a sequence to be retained, a match of at least six nucleotides to both a V gene segment and a J gene segment was required. Rearrangements were classified as productive when the CDR3 lacked stop codons and remained in frame with V and J, and all other rearrangements were classified as non-productive. CDR3 was defined according to IMGT convention as the region running from the second conserved V-encoded cysteine to the conserved J-encoded phenylalanine. Sequences without an unambiguous match to a single V gene segment were excluded from the earlier analysis of approximately 560 of the donors. An earlier analysis of roughly 590 of the donors called V segments functional above 56.7% productive rearrangements and segregating when the between-donor standard deviation exceeded 5%. A statistical classification framework was built to diagnose cytomegalovirus status from the catalog of TCR beta chain sequences. A later analysis assigned V and J genes by comparing TCR nucleotide sequences with IMGT/GENE-DB human TR gene sequences. The TCRdist pipeline was used in a later analysis to assign CDR3 sequences and most-parsimonious VDJ recombination scenarios. A later analysis defined each TCR beta chain by its CDR3 amino acid sequence plus V-gene family, and excluded reads lacking a unique V-gene family. In a later analysis, around 650 highly shared, low-generation-probability nucleotide sequences were removed to address suspected cross-contamination and a sequencing artifact. For each public chain, a later analysis derived a clonal expansion index from normalized ranks of inferred template counts within each repertoire. In a later analysis, generation probabilities were computed using a VDJ recombination model fitted to out-of-frame rearrangements, and the results were checked against IGoR. Hypergeometric tests were used in a later analysis to score TCR-TCR, TCR-HLA and TCR-CMV co-occurrence, with a repertoire-size bias correction applied to the TCR pairs. A later analysis estimated false discovery rates by permuting HLA or CMV assignments 20 times. In a later analysis, co-occurring TCRs were grouped using DBSCAN, and TCRdist sequence similarity was added for clustering within HLA-allele-positive subsets. Repertoires with fewer than 30,000 or more than 120,000 public chains were left out of co-occurrence clustering, as were about 5 repertoires with anomalous nucleotide sharing. Not all clones reach the TCRdb copy of this immuneACCESS table, which keeps in-frame sequences only. Checked studies attribute under half of the gap to unresolved V genes and leave the rest unexplained. Clonal size and the V and J genes are those of that table, whereas D and trimming came from the DNA. Across this sample there are 150,000 to 200,000 clones, with over 70% seen only once. The ten largest clones take up 7% to 9% of the sample.

The chain links TRBV29-1 with TRBJ1-1; TRBD1 fits 9 bases in the junction. Sequencing was performed on PBMCs. The receptor's source is a male donor in good health and CMV-seropositive. The DNA sequence follows: TGCAGCGTTGATGTAGGGACAGGGATCCCTTTGAACACTGAAGCTTTCTTT. Translated, it gives CSVDVGTGIPLNTEAFF.